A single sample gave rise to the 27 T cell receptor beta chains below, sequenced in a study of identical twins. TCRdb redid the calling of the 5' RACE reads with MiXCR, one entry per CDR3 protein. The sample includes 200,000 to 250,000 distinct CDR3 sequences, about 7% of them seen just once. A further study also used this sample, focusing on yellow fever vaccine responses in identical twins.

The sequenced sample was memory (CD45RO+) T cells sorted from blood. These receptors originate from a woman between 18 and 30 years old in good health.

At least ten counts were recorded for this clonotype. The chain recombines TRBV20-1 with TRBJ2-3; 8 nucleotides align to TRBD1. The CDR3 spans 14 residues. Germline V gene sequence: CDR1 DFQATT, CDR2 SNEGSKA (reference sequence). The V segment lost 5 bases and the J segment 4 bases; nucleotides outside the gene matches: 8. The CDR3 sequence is CSAGGQGGPDTQYF. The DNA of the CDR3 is TGCAGTGCTGGCGGACAGGGAGGCCCAGATACGCAGTATTTT.

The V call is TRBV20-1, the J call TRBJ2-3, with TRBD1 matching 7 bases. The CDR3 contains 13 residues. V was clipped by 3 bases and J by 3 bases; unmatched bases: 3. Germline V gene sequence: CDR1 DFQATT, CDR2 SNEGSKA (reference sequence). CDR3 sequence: CSARAQGTDTQYF. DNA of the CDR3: TGCAGTGCTAGGGCACAGGGGACAGATACGCAGTATTTT.

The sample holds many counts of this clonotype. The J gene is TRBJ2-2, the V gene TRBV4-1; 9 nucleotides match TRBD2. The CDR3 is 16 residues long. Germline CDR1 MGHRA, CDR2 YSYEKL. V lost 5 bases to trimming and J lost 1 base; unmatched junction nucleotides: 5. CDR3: CASSATAGGNTGELFF. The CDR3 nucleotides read TGCGCCAGCAGCGCTACAGCGGGGGGGAACACCGGGGAGCTGTTTTTT.

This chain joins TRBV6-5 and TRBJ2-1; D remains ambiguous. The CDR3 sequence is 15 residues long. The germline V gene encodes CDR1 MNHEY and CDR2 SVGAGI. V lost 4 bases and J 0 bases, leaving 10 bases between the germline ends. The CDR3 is CASSLDASSYNEQFF. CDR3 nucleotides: TGTGCCAGCAGTTTGGACGCGAGCTCCTACAATGAGCAGTTCTTC.

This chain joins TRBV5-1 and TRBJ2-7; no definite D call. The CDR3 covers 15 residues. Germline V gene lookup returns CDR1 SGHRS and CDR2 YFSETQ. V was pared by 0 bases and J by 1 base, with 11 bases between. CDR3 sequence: CASSLGIGFSYEQYF. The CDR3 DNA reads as TGCGCCAGCAGCTTGGGTATAGGTTTTTCCTACGAGCAGTACTTC.

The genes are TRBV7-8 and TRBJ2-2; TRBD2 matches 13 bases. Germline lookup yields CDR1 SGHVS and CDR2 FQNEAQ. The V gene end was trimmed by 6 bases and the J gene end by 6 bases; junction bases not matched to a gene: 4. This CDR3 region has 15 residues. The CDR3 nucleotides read TGTGCCAGCAGGGCCGGGACTAGCGGGGCCGGGGAGCTGTTTTTT. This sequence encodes CASRAGTSGAGELFF.

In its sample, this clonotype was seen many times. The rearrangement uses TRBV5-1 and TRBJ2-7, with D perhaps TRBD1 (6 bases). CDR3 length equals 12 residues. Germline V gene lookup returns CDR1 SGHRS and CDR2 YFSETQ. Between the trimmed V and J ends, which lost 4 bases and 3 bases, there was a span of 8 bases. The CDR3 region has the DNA TGCGCCAGCAGCGGGGACAACTACGAGCAGTACTTC. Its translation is CASSGDNYEQYF. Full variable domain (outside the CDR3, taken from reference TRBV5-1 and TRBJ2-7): KAGVTQTPRYLIKTRGQQVTLSCSPISGHRSVSWYQQTPGQGLQFLFEYFSETQRNKGNFPGRFSGRQFSNSRSEMNVSTLELGDSALYLCASSGDNYEQYFGPGTRLTVT.

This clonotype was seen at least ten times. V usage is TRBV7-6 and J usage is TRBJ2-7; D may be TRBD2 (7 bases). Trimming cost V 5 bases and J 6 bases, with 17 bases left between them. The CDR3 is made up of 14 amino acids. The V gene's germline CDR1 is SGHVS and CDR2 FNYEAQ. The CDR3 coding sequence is TGTGCCAGCAGCCCCAATTGGGGGGGCGGCGAGCAGTACTTC. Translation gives CASSPNWGGGEQYF.

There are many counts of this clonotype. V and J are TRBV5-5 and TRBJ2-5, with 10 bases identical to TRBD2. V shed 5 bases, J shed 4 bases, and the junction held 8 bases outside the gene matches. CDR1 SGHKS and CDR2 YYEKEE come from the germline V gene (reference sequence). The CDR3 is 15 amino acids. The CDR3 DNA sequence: TGTGCCAGCAGTGAGCGGGAGGGCTTCCTAGAGACCCAGTACTTC. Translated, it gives CASSEREGFLETQYF.

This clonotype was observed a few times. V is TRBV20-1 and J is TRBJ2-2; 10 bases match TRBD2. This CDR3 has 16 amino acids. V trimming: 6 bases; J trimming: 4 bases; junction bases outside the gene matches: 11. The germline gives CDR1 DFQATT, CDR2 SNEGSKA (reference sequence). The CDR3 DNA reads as TGCAGTGCCCGACGGGGGGCTAGCGGGAGCACCGGGGAGCTGTTTTTT. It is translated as CSARRGASGSTGELFF.

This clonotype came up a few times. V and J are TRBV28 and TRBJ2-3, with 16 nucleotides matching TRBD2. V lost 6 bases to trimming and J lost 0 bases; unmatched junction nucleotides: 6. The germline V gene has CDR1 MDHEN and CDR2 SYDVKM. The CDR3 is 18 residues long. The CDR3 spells CASRTGTSGRGSTDTQYF. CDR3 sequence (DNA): TGTGCCAGCAGAACCGGGACTAGCGGGAGGGGGAGCACAGATACGCAGTATTTT.

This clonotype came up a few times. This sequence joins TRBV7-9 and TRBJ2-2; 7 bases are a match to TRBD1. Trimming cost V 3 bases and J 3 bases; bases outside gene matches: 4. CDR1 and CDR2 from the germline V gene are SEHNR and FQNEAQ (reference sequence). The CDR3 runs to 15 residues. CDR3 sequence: CASSLGQTYTGELFF. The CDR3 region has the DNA TGTGCCAGCAGCTTGGGACAGACCTACACCGGGGAGCTGTTTTTT.

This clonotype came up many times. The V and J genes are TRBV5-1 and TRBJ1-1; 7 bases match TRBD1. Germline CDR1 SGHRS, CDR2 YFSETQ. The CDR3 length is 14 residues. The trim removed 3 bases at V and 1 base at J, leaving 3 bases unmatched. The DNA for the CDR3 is TGCGCCAGCAGCTCGGGACAGTCGAACACTGAAGCTTTCTTT. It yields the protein CASSSGQSNTEAFF. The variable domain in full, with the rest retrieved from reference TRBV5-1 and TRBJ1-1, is KAGVTQTPRYLIKTRGQQVTLSCSPISGHRSVSWYQQTPGQGLQFLFEYFSETQRNKGNFPGRFSGRQFSNSRSEMNVSTLELGDSALYLCASSSGQSNTEAFFGQGTRLTVV.

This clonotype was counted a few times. The CDR3 loop is CASSRRDRDYNEQFF. The CDR3 nucleotides are TGTGCCAGTAGTCGCCGGGACAGGGACTACAATGAGCAGTTCTTC. The chain is built from TRBV19 and TRBJ2-1; TRBD1 aligns across 9 bases. The CDR3 has 15 residues. Germline V CDR1 and CDR2: LNHDA, SQIVND (reference sequence). The V gene end was trimmed by 5 bases and the J gene end by 3 bases; junction bases not matched to a gene: 5. The full variable domain, rest sourced from reference TRBV19 and TRBJ2-1, is DGGITQSPKYLFRKEGQNVTLSCEQNLNHDAMYWYRQDPGQGLRLIYYSQIVNDFQKGDIAEGYSVSREKKESFPLTVTSAQKNPTAFYLCASSRRDRDYNEQFFGPGTRLTVL.

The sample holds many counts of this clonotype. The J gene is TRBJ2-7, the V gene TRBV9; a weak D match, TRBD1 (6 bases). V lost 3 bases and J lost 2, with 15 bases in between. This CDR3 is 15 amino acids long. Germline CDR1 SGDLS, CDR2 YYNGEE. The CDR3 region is CASSADRDIPYEQYF. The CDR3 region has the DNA TGTGCCAGCAGCGCCGACCGGGACATTCCCTACGAGCAGTACTTC.

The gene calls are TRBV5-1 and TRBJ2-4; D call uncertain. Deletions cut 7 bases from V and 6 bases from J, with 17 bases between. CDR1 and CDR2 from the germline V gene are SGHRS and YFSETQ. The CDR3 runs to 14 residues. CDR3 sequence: CASLVGETANIQYF. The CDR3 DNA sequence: TGCGCCAGCTTGGTGGGCGAGACTGCAAACATTCAGTACTTC.

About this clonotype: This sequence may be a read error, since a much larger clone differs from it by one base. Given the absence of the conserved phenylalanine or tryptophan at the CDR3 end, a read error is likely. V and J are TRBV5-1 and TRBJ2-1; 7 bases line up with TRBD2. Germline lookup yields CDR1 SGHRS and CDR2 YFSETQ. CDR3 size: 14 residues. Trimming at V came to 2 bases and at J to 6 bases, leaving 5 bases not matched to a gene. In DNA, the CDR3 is TGCGCCAGCAGCTTAGATAGCGGGCCCAATGAGCAGTTCTTA. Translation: CASSLDSGPNEQFL.

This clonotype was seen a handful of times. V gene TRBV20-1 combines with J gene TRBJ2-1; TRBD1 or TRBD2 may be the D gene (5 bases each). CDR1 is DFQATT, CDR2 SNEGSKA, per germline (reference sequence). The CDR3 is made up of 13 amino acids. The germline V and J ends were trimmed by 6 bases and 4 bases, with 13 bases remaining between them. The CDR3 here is CSAPGPPYNEQFF. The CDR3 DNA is TGCAGTGCGCCGGGACCGCCTTACAATGAGCAGTTCTTC.

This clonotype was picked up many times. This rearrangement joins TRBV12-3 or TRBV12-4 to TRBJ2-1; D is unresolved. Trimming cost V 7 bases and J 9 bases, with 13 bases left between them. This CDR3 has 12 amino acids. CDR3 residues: CASTTPLREQFF. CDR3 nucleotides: TGTGCCAGCACCACCCCTTTGCGTGAGCAGTTCTTC.

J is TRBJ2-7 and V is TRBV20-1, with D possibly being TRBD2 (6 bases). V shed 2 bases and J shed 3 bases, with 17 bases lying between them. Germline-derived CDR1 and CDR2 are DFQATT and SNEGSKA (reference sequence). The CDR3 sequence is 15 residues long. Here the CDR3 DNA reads TGCAGTGCTAGATCCGAACTAGCATCTCGCTACGAGCAGTACTTC. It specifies CSARSELASRYEQYF.

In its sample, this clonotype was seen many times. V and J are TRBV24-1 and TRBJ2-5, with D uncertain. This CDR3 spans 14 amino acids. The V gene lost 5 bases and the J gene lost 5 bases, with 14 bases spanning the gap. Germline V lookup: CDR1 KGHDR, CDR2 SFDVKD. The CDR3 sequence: CATSAVGDVETQYF. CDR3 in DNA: TGTGCCACCAGTGCGGTGGGTGATGTGGAGACCCAGTACTTC.

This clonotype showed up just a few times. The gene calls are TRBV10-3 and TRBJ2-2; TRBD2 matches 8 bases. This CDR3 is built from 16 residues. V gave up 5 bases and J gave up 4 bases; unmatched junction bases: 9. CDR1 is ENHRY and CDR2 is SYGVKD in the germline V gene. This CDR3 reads CAISFGASGPTGELFF. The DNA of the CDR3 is TGTGCCATCAGTTTTGGGGCTAGCGGGCCCACCGGGGAGCTGTTTTTT.

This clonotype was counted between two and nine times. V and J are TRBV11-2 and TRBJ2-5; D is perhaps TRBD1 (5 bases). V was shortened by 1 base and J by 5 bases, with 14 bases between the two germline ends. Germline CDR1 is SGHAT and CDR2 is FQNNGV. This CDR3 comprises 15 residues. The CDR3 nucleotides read TGTGCCAGCAGCTTAGGATTGGGGCACGAGGAGACCCAGTACTTC. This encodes CASSLGLGHEETQYF.

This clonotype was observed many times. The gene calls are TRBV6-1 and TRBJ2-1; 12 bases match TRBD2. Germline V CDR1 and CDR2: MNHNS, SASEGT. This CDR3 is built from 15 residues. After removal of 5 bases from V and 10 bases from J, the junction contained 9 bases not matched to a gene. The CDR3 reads CASSQTSGRAHEQFF. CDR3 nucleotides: TGTGCCAGCAGTCAGACTAGCGGGAGAGCGCACGAGCAGTTCTTC.

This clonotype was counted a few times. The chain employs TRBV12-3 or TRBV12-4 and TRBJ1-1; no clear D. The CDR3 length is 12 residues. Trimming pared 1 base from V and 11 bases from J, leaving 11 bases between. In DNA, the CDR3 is TGTGCCAGCAGTTTAGTGGTGGTTGAGGCTTTCTTT. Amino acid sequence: CASSLVVVEAFF.

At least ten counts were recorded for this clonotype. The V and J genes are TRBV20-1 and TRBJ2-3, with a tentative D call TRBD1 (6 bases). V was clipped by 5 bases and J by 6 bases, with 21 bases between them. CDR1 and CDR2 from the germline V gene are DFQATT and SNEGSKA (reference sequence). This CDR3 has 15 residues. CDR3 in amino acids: CSAQPWGQKTDTQYF. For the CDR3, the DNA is TGCAGTGCTCAACCCTGGGGACAAAAGACGGATACGCAGTATTTT.

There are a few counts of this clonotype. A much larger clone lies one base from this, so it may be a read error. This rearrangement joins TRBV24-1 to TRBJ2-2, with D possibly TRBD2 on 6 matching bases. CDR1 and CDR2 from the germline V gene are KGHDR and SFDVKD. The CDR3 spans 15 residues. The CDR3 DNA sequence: TGTGCCACCAGTGATTTGGGGGAGGACACCGGGGAGCTGGTTTTT. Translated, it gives CATSDLGEDTGELVF.